These 28 T cell receptor beta chains came from one sample sequenced in a study of blood T cell repertoires in COVID-19. Method: immunoSEQ multiplex PCR; TCRdb's copy keeps in-frame clones and lacks some. The sample has 490,000 or so clones; more than 85% are singletons. The sequenced sample consisted of PBMCs or T cells enriched from blood (not recorded which). Receptor source: a woman aged 55-69 years who had recovered from COVID-19.

The V and J genes are TRBV2 and TRBJ2-1; D is unresolved. Germline CDR1 reads SNHLY; CDR2 reads FYNNEI. CDR3 length: 12 amino acids. Trimming pared 4 bases from V and 5 bases from J, leaving 6 bases between. The DNA of the CDR3 is TGTGCCAGCAGTGGGGCAGACAATGAGCAGTTCTTC. Translating it yields CASSGADNEQFF.

The chain combines TRBV6-5 with TRBJ2-3; 9 positions agree with TRBD1. CDR1 and CDR2 from the germline V gene are MNHEY and SVGAGI. Trimming cost V 6 bases and J 2 bases; bases outside gene matches: 3. The CDR3 length is 14 residues. CDR3 sequence (DNA): TGTGCCAGCAGCCGGGACAGGGACACAGATACGCAGTATTTT. Translated: CASSRDRDTDTQYF.

The chain employs TRBV19 and TRBJ1-2, with 8 bases matching TRBD1. Looked up from germline, CDR1 is LNHDA and CDR2 is SQIVND (reference sequence). The CDR3 is made up of 14 amino acids. With V trimmed by 5 bases and J by 4 bases, 6 bases remained unmatched. The CDR3 loop reads CASSLPGTGYGYTF. The CDR3, as DNA: TGTGCCAGTAGTCTCCCGGGGACAGGCTATGGCTACACCTTC. Combining the CDR3 with reference TRBV19 and TRBJ1-2 gives the whole variable domain DGGITQSPKYLFRKEGQNVTLSCEQNLNHDAMYWYRQDPGQGLRLIYYSQIVNDFQKGDIAEGYSVSREKKESFPLTVTSAQKNPTAFYLCASSLPGTGYGYTFGSGTRLTVV.

A remark on this clone: One end of the junction varies from germline; a read error may be responsible. The V gene is TRBV10-2, the J gene TRBJ1-6; the match to TRBD1 covers 7 bases. This CDR3 spans 16 amino acids. Looked up from germline, CDR1 is WSHSY and CDR2 is SAAADI. The CDR3 here is CASRDRLGLYNSPFHF. In DNA form, the CDR3 reads TGCGCCAGCAGGGACAGGCTGGGCCTCTATAATTCACCCTTCCACTTT.

The rearrangement uses TRBV5-1 and TRBJ2-3; 9 bases agree with TRBD1. Germline loops: CDR1 SGHRS, CDR2 YFSETQ. Losses at the gene ends were 2 bases for V and 2 bases for J; bases not matched to a gene: 6. This CDR3 region has 16 residues. CDR3 bases: TGCGCCAGCAGCTTAGGGGGACAGGGTCCCACAGATACGCAGTATTTT. This sequence encodes CASSLGGQGPTDTQYF.

The chain has TRBV6-4 and TRBJ1-5; TRBD1 matches 8 bases. There are 15 residues in the CDR3. Germline V CDR1 and CDR2: MRHNA, SNTAGT. V dropped 6 bases and J dropped 4; count of bases not matched to a gene: 8. In nucleotides, the CDR3 is TGTGCCAGCAGCCCCGGGACAGGAGTAAATCAGCCCCAGCATTTT. Translation: CASSPGTGVNQPQHF.

The V gene is TRBV25-1, the J gene TRBJ1-5, with D perhaps matching TRBD1 (5 bases). Germline V gene data show CDR1 as MGHDK and CDR2 as SYGVNS. There are 16 residues in the CDR3. V was trimmed by 7 bases and J by 1 base, leaving 17 bases between them. The CDR3 nucleotides are TGTGCCAGCATTATTCAGGGTTATTCGAGCAATCAGCCCCAGCATTTT. Translated: CASIIQGYSSNQPQHF.

This chain uses TRBV19 with TRBJ1-2, with D possibly matching TRBD1 (6 bases). Trimming cost V 5 bases and J 8 bases, with 18 bases left between them. Germline-derived CDR1 and CDR2 are LNHDA and SQIVND (reference sequence). This CDR3 spans 14 amino acids. As DNA, the CDR3 is TGTGCCAGTAGTGACCGGGACACCGGGTTCGGCTACACCTTC. Amino acid sequence: CASSDRDTGFGYTF.

This clone appeared once. DNA of the CDR3: TGTGCCAGCTCACTTACAGGGGGATCCTCGGCAGATACGCAGTATTTT. As protein: CASSLTGGSSADTQYF. The chain couples TRBV18 to TRBJ2-3; TRBD1 aligns across 8 bases. Germline V gives CDR1 KGHSH, CDR2 LQKENI. CDR3 length: 16 amino acids. Germline trimming cut 4 bases from V and 4 bases from J; bases unmatched to any gene: 10.

CDR3 amino acids: CSASEGGSYNSPLHF. The CDR3 DNA follows: TGCAGTGCTAGTGAAGGAGGATCCTATAATTCACCCCTCCACTTT. The chain carries TRBV20-1 and TRBJ1-6; D gene ambiguous. The CDR3 is 15 amino acids. Germline CDR1 reads DFQATT; CDR2 reads SNEGSKA (reference sequence). V was clipped by 3 bases and J by 1 base, with 10 bases between them.

This clone was counted a few times. The rearrangement joins TRBV30 to TRBJ1-2, with no clear D. Germline-derived CDR1 and CDR2 are GTSNPN and SVGIG (reference sequence). The CDR3 loop spans 12 amino acids. Trimming removed 2 bases at V and 0 bases at J, with 4 bases between. The CDR3 DNA reads TGTGCCTGGAGTTCGGCTAACTATGGCTACACCTTC. It codes for CAWSSANYGYTF.

CDR3 residues: CASSLVRGQSNQPQHF. The CDR3 DNA follows: TGTGCCAGCAGCTTGGTGAGAGGGCAGAGCAATCAGCCCCAGCATTTT. V is TRBV5-8 and J is TRBJ1-5; D is unclear. This CDR3 has 16 amino acids. CDR1 is SGHTS, CDR2 YDEGEE, per germline. V was clipped by 0 bases and J by 1 base, with 11 bases between them.

The V and J genes are TRBV27 and TRBJ1-6, with D maybe TRBD1 (5 bases). Germline CDR1 MNHEY, CDR2 SMNVEV (reference sequence). The CDR3 is made up of 14 amino acids. Trimming cost V 2 bases and J 8 bases, with 10 bases left between them. The CDR3 region has the DNA TGTGCCAGCAGTTTAGCCAGGGCGCATTCACCCCTCCACTTT. It translates to CASSLARAHSPLHF.

The chain links TRBV6-5 to TRBJ1-5; D remains unclear. With 2 bases removed from V and 0 bases from J, the gap between germline ends came to 8 bases. This CDR3 has 15 residues. Germline V lookup: CDR1 MNHEY, CDR2 SVGAGI. The CDR3 sequence: CASSYDGNSNQPQHF. CDR3 DNA sequence: TGTGCCAGCAGTTACGACGGGAATAGCAATCAGCCCCAGCATTTT.

The chain couples TRBV6-2 or TRBV6-3 to TRBJ1-1; 8 bases align to TRBD1. The CDR3 sequence is 14 residues long. Unmatched junction bases numbered 13, after V lost 5 bases and J lost 11 bases. Germline CDR1 MNHEY, CDR2 SVGEGT. The DNA of the CDR3 is TGTGCCAGCAGTCCCCGGACAGGGATCCATGGGGCTTTCTTT. Translated: CASSPRTGIHGAFF.

The chain combines TRBV19 with TRBJ1-3; weak D call: TRBD1 (5 bases). From germline, CDR1 is LNHDA and CDR2 SQIVND (reference sequence). This CDR3 is built from 22 residues. The V and J ends lost 0 bases and 1 base respectively, with 28 bases between them. The CDR3 sequence is CASSIEEERTREASGSGNTIYF. The DNA of the CDR3 is TGTGCCAGTAGTATAGAGGAGGAGAGGACACGGGAGGCCAGCGGGTCTGGAAACACCATATATTTT.

The J gene is TRBJ1-3, the V gene TRBV7-2, with 7 bases lining up with TRBD1. The CDR3 is made up of 15 amino acids. After removal of 5 bases from V and 4 bases from J, the junction contained 8 bases not matched to a gene. Looked up from germline, CDR1 is SGHTA and CDR2 is FQGNSA. This CDR3 reads CASSIPTGVGNTIYF. The CDR3 nucleotides are TGTGCCAGCAGCATCCCCACAGGGGTAGGAAACACCATATATTTT.

The chain uses TRBV5-5 and TRBJ1-2; maybe TRBD1 (5 bases). Germline values: CDR1 SGHKS, CDR2 YYEKEE (reference sequence). V lost 1 base, J lost 5 bases, and 12 bases lay in between. CDR3 length: 14 residues. CDR3: CASSLRAGRYGYTF. In DNA, the CDR3 is TGTGCCAGCAGCTTGCGGGCAGGGCGGTATGGCTACACCTTC.

V is TRBV5-1 and J is TRBJ2-6, with D maybe TRBD2 (6 bases). This CDR3 contains 16 residues. Germline V gene lookup returns CDR1 SGHRS and CDR2 YFSETQ. V gave up 7 bases and J gave up 0 bases, with 14 bases separating them. CDR3 region: CASRGAGLSGANVLTF. In DNA form, the CDR3 reads TGCGCCAGCCGCGGGGCAGGCCTCTCTGGGGCCAACGTCCTGACTTTC. Full variable domain (rest looked up from reference TRBV5-1 and TRBJ2-6): KAGVTQTPRYLIKTRGQQVTLSCSPISGHRSVSWYQQTPGQGLQFLFEYFSETQRNKGNFPGRFSGRQFSNSRSEMNVSTLELGDSALYLCASRGAGLSGANVLTFGAGSRLTVL.

The chain joins TRBV27 to TRBJ1-4; D is ambiguous. Looked up from germline, CDR1 is MNHEY and CDR2 is SMNVEV (reference sequence). There are 16 residues in the CDR3. Deletions cut 0 bases from V and 0 bases from J, with 8 bases between. For the CDR3, the DNA is TGTGCCAGCAGTTTATCATACAGTGCAACTAATGAAAAACTGTTTTTT. Residues: CASSLSYSATNEKLFF.

The rearrangement links TRBV19 to TRBJ2-2; 9 bases line up with TRBD2. CDR1 is LNHDA, CDR2 SQIVND, per germline (reference sequence). J lost 4 bases, V lost 7 bases, and 10 bases had no gene match. This CDR3 is built from 16 residues. The CDR3 loop reads CASNKISSGGTGELFF. The CDR3 DNA reads as TGTGCCAGTAATAAAATTAGTAGCGGGGGCACCGGGGAGCTGTTTTTT.

This rearrangement joins TRBV18 to TRBJ1-6; 8 bases agree with TRBD1. Germline CDR1 KGHSH, CDR2 LQKENI. The CDR3 length is 16 residues. With 2 bases clipped from V and 5 bases from J, the junction kept 5 bases outside the gene matches. CDR3 coding DNA: TGTGCCAGCTCACCAACGACAGGGGCCGATAATTCACCCCTCCACTTT. This codes for CASSPTTGADNSPLHF.

This chain uses TRBV5-1 with TRBJ1-1; 9 bases map to TRBD1. This CDR3 is built from 17 residues. Trimming removed 2 bases from V and 0 bases from J; junction bases left unmatched: 8. The germline V gene has CDR1 SGHRS and CDR2 YFSETQ. The CDR3 protein is CASSFLQGAQVNTEAFF. CDR3 nucleotide sequence: TGCGCCAGCAGCTTCCTACAGGGGGCGCAGGTGAACACTGAAGCTTTCTTT.

The rearrangement uses TRBV6-5 and TRBJ1-1; D gene uncertain. Germline V gene lookup returns CDR1 MNHEY and CDR2 SVGAGI. Trimming cost V 6 bases and J 1 base, with 3 bases left between them. CDR3 length: 11 residues. CDR3 nucleotides: TGTGCCAGCAGACAGAACACTGAAGCTTTCTTT. Translation: CASRQNTEAFF.

This clone came up once. The CDR3: CASGLVLVGGLTTEAFF. For the CDR3, the DNA is TGTGCTAGTGGTTTGGTACTCGTGGGAGGGTTGACAACTGAAGCTTTCTTT. J is TRBJ1-1 and V is TRBV12-5, with D unresolved. The CDR3 length is 17 residues. The germline gives CDR1 LGHNT, CDR2 FRNRAP. The germline V and J ends were trimmed by 0 bases and 5 bases, with 19 bases remaining between them.

The genes are TRBV2 and TRBJ1-2, with D uncertain. Germline values: CDR1 SNHLY, CDR2 FYNNEI. The CDR3 has 11 amino acids. Trimming removed 6 bases from V and 7 bases from J, with 9 bases in between. The CDR3 bases are TGTGCCAGCAGGCGAGGATCTGGCTACACCTTC. Encoded protein: CASRRGSGYTF.

V and J are TRBV2 and TRBJ2-7; TRBD2 matches at 12 bases. Trimming removed 6 bases from V and 2 bases from J; junction bases left unmatched: 2. In germline, CDR1 is SNHLY, CDR2 FYNNEI. This CDR3 region has 14 residues. The CDR3 is CASRGLAGPYEQYF. The DNA for the CDR3 is TGTGCCAGCAGAGGACTAGCGGGGCCCTACGAGCAGTACTTC.

J is TRBJ2-1 and V is TRBV7-2; 9 nucleotides agree with TRBD2. The V gene end was trimmed by 5 bases and the J gene end by 6 bases; junction bases not matched to a gene: 8. Germline loops: CDR1 SGHTA, CDR2 FQGNSA. CDR3 length: 15 amino acids. The CDR3 sequence: CASSPGTSRGNEQFF. The CDR3 DNA sequence: TGTGCCAGCAGCCCCGGGACTAGCAGGGGCAATGAGCAGTTCTTC.